This T cell receptor (beta chain) is from a study of blood T cell repertoires in COVID-19 (dated by TCRdb to 2020 to 2022). About the study as a whole: Samples from collaborators originated in the United States, Italy and Spain and spanned both the acute and convalescent phases of COVID-19. The repertoires were released in a freely available public database meant as a resource for research on the immune response to SARS-CoV-2. The dataset comprised deeply sampled blood TCRbeta repertoires from subjects exposed to, actively infected with, or recovered from COVID-19. Nearly every sample came with metadata listing a de-identified subject ID, COVID-19 status, age in years and sex. The material from the prospective study consisted of cDNA or gDNA derived from T cells, B-cell-depleted T cells, or PBMCs. Where available, HLA class I and class II types were obtained from metadata supplied by the sample provider rather than from assay-based typing. Samples were obtained from the ongoing ImmuneRACE study (first 160 participants) and from over a thousand subjects provided by 6 global collaborators.

Collaborating institutions collected whole blood in K2EDTA tubes following their own protocols. For TCRbeta analysis, collaborators shipped samples as frozen whole blood, isolated PBMCs, or DNA extracted from either of those sample types. Points on this clone: Its antigen target is currently unknown. It has no much larger one-base neighbor in the sample; base qualities were not kept.

The immunoSEQ Assay, a bias-controlled multiplex PCR, was used to amplify TCRbeta CDR3 regions from genomic DNA. Concerning the study's data processing: The number of nucleated cells in each sample was estimated from the amplification of reference gene primers within the assay. To quantify the absolute abundance of each unique TCRbeta CDR3 rearrangement, sequence reads were collapsed and filtered. For each sample, productive Simpson clonality was calculated as the square root of Simpson's diversity index across productive rearrangements. TCRdb stores this immuneACCESS table with in-frame sequences only. Part of the clones is absent; in the studies checked, under half of the shortfall reflects unresolved V genes, and no reason is known for the rest. V and J calls and clone size come straight from that table; D and trimming were deduced from the DNA. This sample is represented by some 110,000 clones; around 88% of them were singletons. Clones ranked in the top ten supply about 5% of the sample.

Study-wide findings and limitations: The amount of clinical and demographic metadata varied by source and participant and was provided uncurated.

This clonotype was sampled from a human donor in a cohort sampled during active COVID-19. Material for sequencing was peripheral blood.

Here the CDR3 is given as CASSVAGGSFHNEQFF. The nucleotide sequence reads as follows: TGCGCCAGCAGTGTTGCGGGCGGGAGCTTCCACAATGAGCAGTTCTTC. The chain is assembled from TRBV10-2 and TRBJ2-1; 7 bases in the junction line up with TRBD2. Measured from the cysteine to the phenylalanine, the CDR3 is 16 residues long. The retained sequence is limited to the CDR3, 48 bases, with the frame set at the first base. For this chain, trimming is 4 bases at the V end and 5 bases at the J end, and the number of junction bases without a gene match is 11. CDR1 is given as WSHSY and CDR2 as SAAADI, both from the germline V gene.